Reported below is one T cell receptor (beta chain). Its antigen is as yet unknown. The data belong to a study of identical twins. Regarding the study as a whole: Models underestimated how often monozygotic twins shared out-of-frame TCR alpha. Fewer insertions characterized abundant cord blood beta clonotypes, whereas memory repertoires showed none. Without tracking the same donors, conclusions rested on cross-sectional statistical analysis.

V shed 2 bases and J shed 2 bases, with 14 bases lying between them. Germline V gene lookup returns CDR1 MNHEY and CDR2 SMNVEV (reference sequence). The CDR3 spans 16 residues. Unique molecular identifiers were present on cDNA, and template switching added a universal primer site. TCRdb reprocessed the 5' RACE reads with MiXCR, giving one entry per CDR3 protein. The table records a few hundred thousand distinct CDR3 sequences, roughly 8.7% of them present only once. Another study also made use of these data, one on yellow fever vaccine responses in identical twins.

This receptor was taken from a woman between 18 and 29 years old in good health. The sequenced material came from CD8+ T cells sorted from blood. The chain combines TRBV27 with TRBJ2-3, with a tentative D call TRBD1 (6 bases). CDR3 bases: TGTGCCAGCAGTTTAAACCTAGACAGGCCCACAGATACGCAGTATTTT. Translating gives CASSLNLDRPTDTQYF.